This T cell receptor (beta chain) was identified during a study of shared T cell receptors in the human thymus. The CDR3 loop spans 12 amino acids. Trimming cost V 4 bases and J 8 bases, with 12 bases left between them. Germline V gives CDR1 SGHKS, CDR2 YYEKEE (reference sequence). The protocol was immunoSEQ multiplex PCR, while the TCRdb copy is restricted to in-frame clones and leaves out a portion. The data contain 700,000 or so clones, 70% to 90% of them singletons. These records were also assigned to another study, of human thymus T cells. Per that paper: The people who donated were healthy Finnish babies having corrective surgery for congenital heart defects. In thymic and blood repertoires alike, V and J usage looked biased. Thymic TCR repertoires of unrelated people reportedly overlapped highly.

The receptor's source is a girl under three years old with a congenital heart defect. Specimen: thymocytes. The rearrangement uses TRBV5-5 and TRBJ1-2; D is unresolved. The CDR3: CASSPVRLGYTF. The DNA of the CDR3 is TGTGCCAGCAGCCCCGTTCGTCTGGGCTACACCTTC. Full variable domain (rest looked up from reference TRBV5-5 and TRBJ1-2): DAGVTQSPTHLIKTRGQQVTLRCSPISGHKSVSWYQQVLGQGPQFIFQYYEKEERGRGNFPDRFSARQFPNYSSELNVNALLLGDSALYLCASSPVRLGYTFGSGTRLTVV.